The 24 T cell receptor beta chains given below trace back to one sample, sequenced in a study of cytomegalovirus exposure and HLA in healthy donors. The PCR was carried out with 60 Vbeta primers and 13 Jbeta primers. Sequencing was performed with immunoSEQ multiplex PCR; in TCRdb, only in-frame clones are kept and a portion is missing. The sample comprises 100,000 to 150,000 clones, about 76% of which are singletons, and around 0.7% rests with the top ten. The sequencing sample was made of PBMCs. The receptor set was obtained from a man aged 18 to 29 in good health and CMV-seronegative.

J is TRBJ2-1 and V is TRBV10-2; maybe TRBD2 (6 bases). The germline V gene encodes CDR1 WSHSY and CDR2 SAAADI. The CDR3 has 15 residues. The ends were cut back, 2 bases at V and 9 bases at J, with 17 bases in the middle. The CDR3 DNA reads TGCGCCAGCAGTGAGCCCGGTGTGGGAGGAGGTGAGCAGTTCTTC. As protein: CASSEPGVGGGEQFF.

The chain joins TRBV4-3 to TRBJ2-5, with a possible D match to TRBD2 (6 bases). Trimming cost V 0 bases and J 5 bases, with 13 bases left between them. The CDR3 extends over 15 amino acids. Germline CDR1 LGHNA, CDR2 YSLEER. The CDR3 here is CASSQDLGGWETQYF. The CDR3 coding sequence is TGCGCCAGCAGCCAAGATCTTGGGGGGTGGGAGACCCAGTACTTC.

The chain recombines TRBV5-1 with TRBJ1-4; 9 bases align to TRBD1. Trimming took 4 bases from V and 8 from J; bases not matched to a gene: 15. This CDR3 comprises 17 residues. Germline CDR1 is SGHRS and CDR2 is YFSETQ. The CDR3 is CASSPWDRAGSYEKLFF. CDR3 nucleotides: TGCGCCAGCAGCCCCTGGGACAGGGCTGGGAGCTACGAAAAACTGTTTTTT. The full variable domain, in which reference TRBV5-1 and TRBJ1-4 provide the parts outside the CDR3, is KAGVTQTPRYLIKTRGQQVTLSCSPISGHRSVSWYQQTPGQGLQFLFEYFSETQRNKGNFPGRFSGRQFSNSRSEMNVSTLELGDSALYLCASSPWDRAGSYEKLFFGSGTQLSVL.

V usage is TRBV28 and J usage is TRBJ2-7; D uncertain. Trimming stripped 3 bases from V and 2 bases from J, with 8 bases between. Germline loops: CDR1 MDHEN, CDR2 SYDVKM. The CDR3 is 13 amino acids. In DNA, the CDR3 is TGTGCCAGCAGTTTCCACGGAGCCTACGAGCAGTACTTC. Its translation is CASSFHGAYEQYF.

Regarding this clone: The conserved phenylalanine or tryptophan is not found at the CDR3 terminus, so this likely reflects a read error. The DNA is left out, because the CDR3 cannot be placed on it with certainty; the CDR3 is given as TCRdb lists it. The CDR3 spells CASSQSIRDNRLR. This chain uses TRBV23-1 with TRBJ2-7; the D call TRBD1 from the table was never checked on the DNA. TRBV23-1 counts as an open reading frame of uncertain function. 13 amino acids form the CDR3, both terminal residues included.

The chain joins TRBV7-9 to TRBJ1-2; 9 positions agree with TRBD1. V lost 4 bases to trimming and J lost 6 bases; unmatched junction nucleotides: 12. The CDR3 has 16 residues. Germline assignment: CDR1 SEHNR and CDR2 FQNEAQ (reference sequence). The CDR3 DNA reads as TGTGCCAGCAGCTCACCCGGGACAGGGTCCTCAGATGGCTACACCTTC. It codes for CASSSPGTGSSDGYTF.

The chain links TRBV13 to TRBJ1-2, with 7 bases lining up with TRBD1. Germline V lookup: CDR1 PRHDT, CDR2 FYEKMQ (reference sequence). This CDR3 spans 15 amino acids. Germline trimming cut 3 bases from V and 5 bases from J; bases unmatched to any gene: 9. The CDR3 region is CASSLGDRGSYGYTF. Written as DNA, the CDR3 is TGTGCCAGCAGCTTGGGGGACAGAGGATCATATGGCTACACCTTC.

CDR3 sequence: CASSQDVVVWSSYNSPLHF. As DNA, the CDR3 is TGTGCCAGCAGCCAAGACGTGGTAGTCTGGAGTTCCTATAATTCACCCCTCCACTTT. The chain recombines TRBV4-2 with TRBJ1-6; no firm D call. The CDR3 runs to 19 residues. The germline CDR1 and CDR2 sequences are LGHNA and YNFKEQ. Trimming removed 0 bases at V and 1 base at J, with 16 bases between.

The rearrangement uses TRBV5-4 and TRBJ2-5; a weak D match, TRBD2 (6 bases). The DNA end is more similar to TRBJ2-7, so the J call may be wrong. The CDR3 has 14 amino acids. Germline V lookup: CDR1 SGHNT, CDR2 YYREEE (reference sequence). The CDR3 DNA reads TGTGCCAGCAGCCGGGTGGGGGGACTCCACGAGCAGTACTTC. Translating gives CASSRVGGLHEQYF.

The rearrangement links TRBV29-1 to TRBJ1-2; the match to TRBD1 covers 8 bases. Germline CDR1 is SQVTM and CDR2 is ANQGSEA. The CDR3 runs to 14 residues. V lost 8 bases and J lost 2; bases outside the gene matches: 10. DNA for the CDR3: TGCAGCATACACGACAGGGGAGAAAACTATGGCTACACCTTC. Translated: CSIHDRGENYGYTF.

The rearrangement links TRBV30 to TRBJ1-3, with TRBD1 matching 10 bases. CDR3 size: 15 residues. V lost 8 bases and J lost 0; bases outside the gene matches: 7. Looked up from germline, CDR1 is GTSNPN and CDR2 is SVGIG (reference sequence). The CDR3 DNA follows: TGTGCCGGATGGGGGACAGGGGTCTCTGGAAACACCATATATTTT. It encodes CAGWGTGVSGNTIYF.

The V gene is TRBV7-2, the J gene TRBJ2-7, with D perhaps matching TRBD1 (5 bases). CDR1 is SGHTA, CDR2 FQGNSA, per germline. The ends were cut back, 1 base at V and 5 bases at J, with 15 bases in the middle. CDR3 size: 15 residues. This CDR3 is CASSLGAGLRNEQYF. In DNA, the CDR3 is TGTGCCAGCAGCTTAGGTGCAGGGTTAAGGAACGAGCAGTACTTC.

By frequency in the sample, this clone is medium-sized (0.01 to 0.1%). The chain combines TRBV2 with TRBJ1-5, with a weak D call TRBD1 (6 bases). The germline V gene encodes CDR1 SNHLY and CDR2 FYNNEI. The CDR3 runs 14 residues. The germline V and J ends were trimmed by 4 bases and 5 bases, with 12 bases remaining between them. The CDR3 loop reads CASSGQDGDQPQHF. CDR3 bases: TGTGCCAGCAGTGGACAGGATGGAGATCAGCCCCAGCATTTT.

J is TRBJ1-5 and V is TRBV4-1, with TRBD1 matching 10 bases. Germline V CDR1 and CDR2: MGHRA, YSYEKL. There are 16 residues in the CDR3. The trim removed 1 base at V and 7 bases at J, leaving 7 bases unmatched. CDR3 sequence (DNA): TGCGCCAGCAGCCAAGTTGGGACAGGGGCACGGCAGCCCCAGCATTTT. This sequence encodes CASSQVGTGARQPQHF.

CDR3 DNA sequence: TGTGCCAGCAGCCTCGGGGTGGGAGTTATGAACACTGAAGCTTTCTTT. Amino acid sequence: CASSLGVGVMNTEAFF. The chain employs TRBV9 and TRBJ1-1, with D hard to call. CDR3 size: 16 residues. V was pared by 4 bases and J by 0 bases, with 16 bases between. Germline assignment: CDR1 SGDLS and CDR2 YYNGEE.

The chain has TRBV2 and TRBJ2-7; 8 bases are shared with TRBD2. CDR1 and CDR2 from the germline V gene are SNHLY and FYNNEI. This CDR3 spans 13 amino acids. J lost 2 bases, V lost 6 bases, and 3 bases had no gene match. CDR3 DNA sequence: TGTGCCAGCAGGGGGACTAGTCCCTACGAGCAGTACTTC. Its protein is CASRGTSPYEQYF.

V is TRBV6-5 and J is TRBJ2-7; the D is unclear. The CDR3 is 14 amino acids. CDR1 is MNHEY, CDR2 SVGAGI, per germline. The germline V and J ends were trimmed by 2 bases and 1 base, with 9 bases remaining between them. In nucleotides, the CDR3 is TGTGCCAGCAGTTACGGGCCAGGTTCCTACGAGCAGTACTTC. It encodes CASSYGPGSYEQYF.

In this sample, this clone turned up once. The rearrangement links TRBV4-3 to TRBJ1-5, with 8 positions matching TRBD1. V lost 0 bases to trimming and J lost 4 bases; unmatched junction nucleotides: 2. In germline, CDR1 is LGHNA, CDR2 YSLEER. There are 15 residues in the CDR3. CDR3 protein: CASSQDRQGNQPQHF. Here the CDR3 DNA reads TGCGCCAGCAGCCAAGATCGACAGGGGAATCAGCCCCAGCATTTT.

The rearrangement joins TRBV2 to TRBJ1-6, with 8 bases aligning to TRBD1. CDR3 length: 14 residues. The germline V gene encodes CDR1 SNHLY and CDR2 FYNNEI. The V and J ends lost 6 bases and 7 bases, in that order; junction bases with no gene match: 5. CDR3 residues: CASSFGQGNSPLHF. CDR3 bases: TGTGCCAGCAGCTTCGGACAGGGAAATTCACCCCTCCACTTT.

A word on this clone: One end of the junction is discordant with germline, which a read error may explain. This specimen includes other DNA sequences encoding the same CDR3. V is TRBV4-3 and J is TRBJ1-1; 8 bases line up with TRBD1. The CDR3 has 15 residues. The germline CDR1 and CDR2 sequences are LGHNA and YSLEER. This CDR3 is CASSQDRTGNTEAFF. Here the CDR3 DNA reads TGCGCCAGCAGCCAAGATAGGACAGGGAACACTGAAGCCTTCTTT.

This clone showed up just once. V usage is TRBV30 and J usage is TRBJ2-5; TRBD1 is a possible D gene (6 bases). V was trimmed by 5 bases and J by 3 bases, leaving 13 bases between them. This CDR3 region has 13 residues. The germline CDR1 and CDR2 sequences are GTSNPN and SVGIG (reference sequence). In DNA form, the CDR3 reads TGTGCCTGGGCAACAGGGAGTAAAGAGACCCAGTACTTC. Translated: CAWATGSKETQYF.

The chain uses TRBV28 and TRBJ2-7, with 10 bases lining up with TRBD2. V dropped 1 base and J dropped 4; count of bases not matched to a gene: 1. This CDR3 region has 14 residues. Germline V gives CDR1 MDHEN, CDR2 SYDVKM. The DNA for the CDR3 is TGTGCCAGCAGTTTATTGACTAGCGGGTACGAGCAGTACTTC. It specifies CASSLLTSGYEQYF. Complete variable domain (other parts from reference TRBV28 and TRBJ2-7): DVKVTQSSRYLVKRTGEKVFLECVQDMDHENMFWYRQDPGLGLRLIYFSYDVKMKEKGDIPEGYSVSREKKERFSLILESASTNQTSMYLCASSLLTSGYEQYFGPGTRLTVT.

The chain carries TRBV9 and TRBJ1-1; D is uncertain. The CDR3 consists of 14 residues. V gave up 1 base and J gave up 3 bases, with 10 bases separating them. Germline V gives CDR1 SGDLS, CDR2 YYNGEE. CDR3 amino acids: CASSVFSGDTEAFF. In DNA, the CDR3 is TGTGCCAGCAGCGTATTTTCCGGGGACACTGAAGCTTTCTTT.

This CDR3 is CAINRDSNQPQHF. The CDR3 region has the DNA TGTGCCATCAACCGGGACAGTAATCAGCCCCAGCATTTT. The V and J genes are TRBV10-3 and TRBJ1-5; 7 bases line up with TRBD1. V lost 7 bases, J lost 4 bases, and 4 bases stayed unmatched. Germline V CDR1 and CDR2: ENHRY, SYGVKD. This CDR3 spans 13 amino acids.